This is a list of T cell receptor beta chains from one sample in a study of blood T cell repertoires in COVID-19. The data were produced by immunoSEQ multiplex PCR, yet TCRdb's version contains in-frame clones alone and is incomplete. Of 200,000 to 300,000 clones listed, 75% to 85% are singletons. Sequencing used peripheral blood. The receptors were gathered from a human donor in a cohort sampled during active COVID-19. Both conserved end residues are part of each CDR3. D genes are given only for firm matches. Clone size, where shown, is once, few, many, or a class for clones that have expanded.

j_call: TRBJ2-1; v_call: TRBV6-1; clone_size: few; d_call: TRBD2; cdr3_aa: CASSGARTSFLGTVSEQFF; cdr3_nt: TGTGCCAGCAGTGGGGCGCGGACTAGCTTTTTAGGAACGGTGAGTGAGCAGTTCTTC
j_call: TRBJ1-5; v_call: TRBV5-8; clone_size: .; d_call: .; cdr3_aa: CASSLQGRSNQPQHF; cdr3_nt: TGTGCCAGCAGCTTGCAGGGTAGAAGCAATCAGCCCCAGCATTTT
j_call: TRBJ2-7; v_call: TRBV3-1/TRBV3-2; clone_size: .; d_call: .; cdr3_aa: CASSRGTYEQYF; cdr3_nt: TGTGCCAGCAGTCGCGGGACCTACGAGCAGTACTTC
j_call: TRBJ2-3; v_call: TRBV28; clone_size: .; d_call: .; cdr3_aa: CASSLRRLTDTQYF; cdr3_nt: TGTGCCAGCAGTCTCCGGAGGCTAACAGATACGCAGTATTTT
j_call: TRBJ2-1; v_call: TRBV19; clone_size: .; d_call: .; cdr3_aa: CASSIGSRDNEQFF; cdr3_nt: TGTGCCAGTAGTATCGGTTCCAGGGACAATGAGCAGTTCTTC
j_call: TRBJ2-3; v_call: TRBV18; clone_size: once; d_call: .; cdr3_aa: CASSPPRRVSTDTQYF; cdr3_nt: TGTGCCAGCTCACCACCACGTCGGGTCAGCACAGATACGCAGTATTTT
j_call: TRBJ1-1; v_call: TRBV30; clone_size: .; d_call: .; cdr3_aa: CAWSAGGSYTEAFF; cdr3_nt: TGTGCCTGGAGTGCCGGGGGGAGTTACACTGAAGCTTTCTTT
j_call: TRBJ2-1; v_call: TRBV6-5; clone_size: .; d_call: TRBD2; cdr3_aa: CASGLAGDNEQFF; cdr3_nt: TGTGCCAGCGGCCTAGCGGGAGACAATGAGCAGTTCTTC
j_call: TRBJ2-1; v_call: TRBV18; clone_size: .; d_call: .; cdr3_aa: CASSSGALNNEQFF; cdr3_nt: TGTGCCAGCTCATCAGGGGCCCTAAACAATGAGCAGTTCTTC
j_call: TRBJ1-3; v_call: TRBV13; clone_size: .; d_call: TRBD1; cdr3_aa: CASRRQGSGNTIYF; cdr3_nt: TGTGCCAGCAGGAGACAGGGGTCTGGAAACACCATATATTTT
j_call: TRBJ2-7; v_call: TRBV28; clone_size: .; d_call: .; cdr3_aa: CASSSNRNEQYF; cdr3_nt: TGTGCCAGCAGTTCCAACAGAAACGAGCAGTACTTC
j_call: TRBJ2-3; v_call: TRBV5-6; clone_size: .; d_call: TRBD1; cdr3_aa: CASSPGQGITDTQYF; cdr3_nt: TGTGCCAGCAGCCCCGGACAGGGAATCACAGATACGCAGTATTTT
j_call: TRBJ1-6; v_call: TRBV14; clone_size: .; d_call: .; cdr3_aa: CASSQVKQGPLHF; cdr3_nt: TGTGCCAGCAGCCAAGTTAAACAGGGACCCCTCCACTTT
j_call: TRBJ2-7; v_call: TRBV12-3/TRBV12-4; clone_size: .; d_call: TRBD1; cdr3_aa: CASTLGQGGEQYF; cdr3_nt: TGTGCCAGCACACTGGGACAGGGAGGCGAGCAGTACTTC
j_call: TRBJ1-4; v_call: TRBV5-3; clone_size: .; d_call: .; cdr3_aa: CAPGGGLAKLFF; cdr3_nt: TGTGCCCCGGGGGGGGGCCTCGCAAAACTGTTTTTT
j_call: TRBJ1-6; v_call: TRBV18; clone_size: .; d_call: TRBD1; cdr3_aa: CASSQGQSFHSPLHF; cdr3_nt: TGTGCCAGCTCTCAGGGACAGTCATTCCATTCACCCCTCCACTTT
j_call: TRBJ1-4; v_call: TRBV5-1; clone_size: .; d_call: .; cdr3_aa: CASSPRATNEKLFF; cdr3_nt: TGCGCCAGCAGCCCACGGGCAACTAATGAAAAACTGTTTTTT
j_call: TRBJ2-7; v_call: TRBV28; clone_size: .; d_call: TRBD2; cdr3_aa: CASSLAGETYEQYF; cdr3_nt: TGTGCCAGCAGTTTAGCGGGAGAAACCTACGAGCAGTACTTC
j_call: TRBJ2-6; v_call: TRBV30; clone_size: .; d_call: .; cdr3_aa: CAWSQGSSGANVLTF; cdr3_nt: TGTGCCTGGAGTCAGGGCAGCTCTGGGGCCAACGTCCTGACTTTC
j_call: TRBJ1-2; v_call: TRBV27; clone_size: .; d_call: TRBD1; cdr3_aa: CASSLQGAPGYTF; cdr3_nt: TGTGCCAGCAGTTTACAGGGGGCGCCTGGCTACACCTTC
j_call: TRBJ2-1; v_call: TRBV19; clone_size: .; d_call: TRBD2; cdr3_aa: CASSIGPSGRGYEQFF; cdr3_nt: TGTGCCAGTAGTATAGGGCCTAGCGGGAGAGGATATGAGCAGTTCTTC
j_call: TRBJ2-3; v_call: TRBV28; clone_size: many; d_call: TRBD2; cdr3_aa: CASNLGGSGSSADTQYF; cdr3_nt: TGTGCCAGCAATCTCGGAGGTAGCGGGAGTAGTGCAGATACGCAGTATTTT
j_call: TRBJ2-2; v_call: TRBV9; clone_size: .; d_call: TRBD2; cdr3_aa: CASSVGAGHTGELFF; cdr3_nt: TGTGCCAGCAGCGTAGGAGCGGGACACACCGGGGAGCTGTTTTTT
j_call: TRBJ2-7; v_call: TRBV18; clone_size: .; d_call: .; cdr3_aa: CASSRYRVDEQYF; cdr3_nt: TGTGCCAGCTCACGGTACCGGGTGGATGAGCAGTACTTC
j_call: TRBJ2-1; v_call: TRBV10-1; clone_size: .; d_call: .; cdr3_aa: CASSESLYAEQFF; cdr3_nt: TGCGCCAGCAGTGAGTCACTGTATGCTGAGCAGTTCTTC
j_call: TRBJ2-1; v_call: TRBV29-1; clone_size: .; d_call: TRBD2; cdr3_aa: CSVGTSHEQFF; cdr3_nt: TGCAGCGTTGGGACTAGTCATGAGCAGTTCTTC
j_call: TRBJ1-2; v_call: TRBV7-9; clone_size: .; d_call: TRBD1; cdr3_aa: CASSLALGTGENYGYTF; cdr3_nt: TGTGCCAGCAGCTTAGCATTGGGGACAGGGGAAAACTATGGCTACACCTTC
j_call: TRBJ2-1; v_call: TRBV11-2; clone_size: .; d_call: TRBD2; cdr3_aa: CASSPSSGRFYNEQFF; cdr3_nt: TGTGCCAGCAGCCCTTCTAGCGGGAGGTTCTACAATGAGCAGTTCTTC
j_call: TRBJ1-5; v_call: TRBV6-5; clone_size: .; d_call: TRBD1; cdr3_aa: CASTQDRGQPQHF; cdr3_nt: TGTGCCAGCACCCAGGACAGGGGGCAGCCCCAGCATTTT
j_call: TRBJ2-7; v_call: TRBV11-2; clone_size: .; d_call: .; cdr3_aa: CASSAQPYEQYF; cdr3_nt: TGTGCCAGCAGCGCGCAACCCTACGAGCAGTACTTC
j_call: TRBJ2-5; v_call: TRBV9; clone_size: .; d_call: .; cdr3_aa: CASSVSQRANQETQYF; cdr3_nt: TGTGCCAGCAGCGTATCACAGCGGGCGAACCAAGAGACCCAGTACTTC
j_call: TRBJ2-7; v_call: TRBV18; clone_size: .; d_call: .; cdr3_aa: CASSPRSDVWQQYF; cdr3_nt: TGTGCCAGCTCACCAAGAAGTGATGTTTGGCAGCAGTACTTC
j_call: TRBJ2-7; v_call: TRBV6-5; clone_size: .; d_call: TRBD2; cdr3_aa: CASSWGLGGSYEQYF; cdr3_nt: TGTGCCAGCAGTTGGGGACTAGGAGGGTCCTACGAGCAGTACTTC
j_call: TRBJ1-1; v_call: TRBV2; clone_size: many; d_call: .; cdr3_aa: CASKQETANTEAFF; cdr3_nt: TGTGCCAGCAAACAAGAGACAGCGAACACTGAAGCTTTCTTT
j_call: TRBJ1-6; v_call: TRBV7-9; clone_size: .; d_call: .; cdr3_aa: CASSVREIGSPLHF; cdr3_nt: TGTGCCAGCAGCGTCAGGGAAATTGGATCACCCCTCCACTTT
j_call: TRBJ2-3; v_call: TRBV11-2; clone_size: .; d_call: .; cdr3_aa: CASSLVGTGSTDTQYF; cdr3_nt: TGTGCCAGCAGCTTAGTGGGTACAGGGAGCACAGATACGCAGTATTTT
j_call: TRBJ1-2; v_call: TRBV7-2; clone_size: .; d_call: TRBD1; cdr3_aa: CASSFRRGQGNSGYTF; cdr3_nt: TGTGCCAGCAGCTTCCGGCGGGGACAGGGGAACTCAGGCTACACCTTT
j_call: TRBJ2-3; v_call: TRBV5-1; clone_size: few; d_call: TRBD2; cdr3_aa: CASSYVSGRAVDTQYF; cdr3_nt: TGCGCCAGCAGCTACGTTAGCGGGAGGGCCGTAGATACGCAGTATTTT
j_call: TRBJ2-5; v_call: TRBV27; clone_size: .; d_call: TRBD1; cdr3_aa: CASSPRQGQETQYF; cdr3_nt: TGTGCCAGCAGTCCGCGACAGGGTCAAGAGACCCAGTACTTC
j_call: TRBJ2-5; v_call: TRBV2; clone_size: .; d_call: .; cdr3_aa: CASTRGFSSQETQYF; cdr3_nt: TGTGCCAGCACGCGGGGCTTTAGTTCCCAAGAGACCCAGTACTTC
j_call: TRBJ2-1; v_call: TRBV10-3; clone_size: once; d_call: TRBD2; cdr3_aa: CASTSGTYNEQFF; cdr3_nt: TGTGCCTCGACTAGCGGTACCTACAATGAGCAGTTCTTC
j_call: TRBJ2-7; v_call: TRBV9; clone_size: .; d_call: .; cdr3_aa: CASSVEPDQVYEQYF; cdr3_nt: TGTGCCAGCAGCGTAGAACCAGACCAGGTTTACGAGCAGTACTTC
j_call: TRBJ2-2; v_call: TRBV19; clone_size: few; d_call: .; cdr3_aa: CASQMGQVTGELFF; cdr3_nt: TGTGCCAGTCAGATGGGGCAGGTCACCGGGGAGCTGTTTTTT
j_call: TRBJ2-5; v_call: TRBV9; clone_size: .; d_call: .; cdr3_aa: CASSRRGAQETQYF; cdr3_nt: TGTGCCAGCAGCAGGAGGGGAGCTCAAGAGACCCAGTACTTC
j_call: TRBJ2-5; v_call: TRBV11-2; clone_size: .; d_call: .; cdr3_aa: CASSLDQGRGETQYF; cdr3_nt: TGTGCCAGCAGCTTAGATCAGGGGAGGGGAGAGACCCAGTACTTC
j_call: TRBJ2-7; v_call: TRBV2; clone_size: .; d_call: .; cdr3_aa: CASSRTAKNYEQYF; cdr3_nt: TGTGCCAGCAGCAGGACAGCTAAAAACTACGAGCAGTACTTC
j_call: TRBJ1-2; v_call: TRBV4-2; clone_size: .; d_call: .; cdr3_aa: CASSFSSGNYGYTF; cdr3_nt: TGTGCCAGCAGCTTTAGCTCAGGGAACTATGGCTACACCTTC
j_call: TRBJ1-2; v_call: TRBV10-1; clone_size: few; d_call: .; cdr3_aa: CASSDEGDGYTF; cdr3_nt: TGCGCCAGCAGTGATGAGGGGGATGGCTACACCTTC
j_call: TRBJ1-2; v_call: TRBV6-5; clone_size: .; d_call: TRBD1; cdr3_aa: CASSYDRGAGYTF; cdr3_nt: TGTGCCAGCAGTTACGACAGGGGTGCGGGCTACACCTTC
j_call: TRBJ2-2; v_call: TRBV11-3; clone_size: .; d_call: .; cdr3_aa: CASSLGAKSRELFF; cdr3_nt: TGTGCCAGCAGCTTAGGAGCAAAATCTAGGGAGCTGTTTTTT
j_call: TRBJ1-3; v_call: TRBV9; clone_size: once; d_call: TRBD1; cdr3_aa: CASSVDDQGASGNTIYF; cdr3_nt: TGTGCCAGCAGCGTAGACGACCAGGGGGCGAGTGGAAACACCATATATTTT
j_call: TRBJ2-3; v_call: TRBV24-1; clone_size: .; d_call: TRBD2; cdr3_aa: CATSDLGRTDTQYF; cdr3_nt: TGTGCCACCAGTGATCTCGGGAGGACAGATACGCAGTATTTT
j_call: TRBJ2-7; v_call: TRBV6-5; clone_size: .; d_call: TRBD1; cdr3_aa: CASSYGTGRSNEQYF; cdr3_nt: TGTGCCAGCAGTTACGGGACAGGGCGCAGTAACGAGCAGTACTTC